Listed below are T cell receptor beta chains from one sample, sequenced in a study of technical replicates of blood from a handful of donors. The assay was immunoSEQ multiplex PCR, and TCRdb's table has in-frame clones only and misses some. The table has 50,000 to 70,000 clones, around 93% seen once. The sample taken for sequencing was PBMCs. Receptor source: a human donor in good health. Some clones in this sample may be carry-over from other donors' samples. Both conserved end residues are part of each CDR3. The order of the fields is D gene, V gene, clone size, J gene, CDR3 protein, CDR3 DNA. The D gene is left open where the match is weak. Size is omitted from some rows. Given values are once, few, many or a class for expanded clones.

D: TRBD2; V: TRBV20-1; size: NA; J: TRBJ2-7; CDR3: CSASLAGEQYF; DNA: TGCAGTGCTAGTTTAGCGGGGGAGCAGTACTTC
D: NA; V: TRBV7-9; size: NA; J: TRBJ2-3; CDR3: CASRPDRKSTDTQYF; DNA: TGTGCCAGCAGACCGGACAGAAAAAGCACAGATACGCAGTATTTT
D: NA; V: TRBV30; size: NA; J: TRBJ1-4; CDR3: CAWSVLEGQKLFF; DNA: TGTGCCTGGAGTGTACTTGAGGGTCAAAAACTGTTTTTT
D: TRBD2; V: TRBV5-6; size: NA; J: TRBJ2-1; CDR3: CASIKKGSGRRFF; DNA: TGTGCCAGCATCAAAAAGGGGAGCGGGAGGAGGTTCTTC
D: NA; V: TRBV6-6; size: NA; J: TRBJ1-6; CDR3: CASRKDSSYNSPLHF; DNA: TGTGCCAGCAGAAAGGACAGCTCCTATAATTCACCCCTCCACTTT
D: NA; V: TRBV5-6; size: once; J: TRBJ2-5; CDR3: CASSRRTERQETQYF; DNA: TGTGCCAGCAGCCGAAGGACAGAGAGACAAGAGACCCAGTACTTC
D: NA; V: TRBV2; size: NA; J: TRBJ1-2; CDR3: CASRGGERGYTF; DNA: TGTGCCAGCAGGGGAGGAGAGCGGGGCTACACCTTC
D: NA; V: TRBV15; size: NA; J: TRBJ1-5; CDR3: CATSRERQPQHF; DNA: TGTGCCACCAGCAGAGAGAGACAGCCCCAGCATTTT
D: NA; V: TRBV5-1; size: NA; J: TRBJ2-1; CDR3: CASSGSQTYNEQFF; DNA: TGCGCCAGCAGCGGTAGCCAAACGTACAATGAGCAGTTCTTC
D: NA; V: TRBV5-8; size: NA; J: TRBJ1-5; CDR3: CASSSLGVGQPQHF; DNA: TGTGCCAGCAGCAGCTTGGGAGTAGGGCAGCCCCAGCATTTT
D: NA; V: TRBV2; size: NA; J: TRBJ2-7; CDR3: CASSEVGVRDEQYF; DNA: TGTGCCAGCAGTGAAGTGGGAGTCCGGGACGAGCAGTACTTC
D: TRBD1; V: TRBV5-1; size: NA; J: TRBJ2-5; CDR3: CASSIFRGPGETQYF; DNA: TGCGCCAGCAGCATATTTAGGGGGCCAGGGGAGACCCAGTACTTC
D: NA; V: TRBV29-1; size: once; J: TRBJ2-1; CDR3: CSVAFAGAYNEQFF; DNA: TGCAGCGTCGCCTTTGCGGGGGCGTACAATGAGCAGTTCTTC
D: TRBD1; V: TRBV7-8; size: few; J: TRBJ2-7; CDR3: CASSHRQGGYEQYF; DNA: TGTGCCAGCAGCCATCGACAGGGGGGCTACGAGCAGTACTTC
D: TRBD1; V: TRBV9; size: once; J: TRBJ1-2; CDR3: CASSVAGGGYGYTF; DNA: TGTGCCAGCAGCGTAGCAGGGGGTGGCTATGGCTACACCTTC
D: TRBD2; V: TRBV7-2; size: NA; J: TRBJ2-1; CDR3: CASSLVLAGGYSEQFF; DNA: TGTGCCAGCAGCTTAGTTCTAGCGGGGGGGTACAGTGAGCAGTTCTTC
D: NA; V: TRBV6-5; size: NA; J: TRBJ2-7; CDR3: CASSYSYQGLGYEQYF; DNA: TGTGCCAGCAGTTACTCGTACCAGGGCCTGGGGTACGAGCAGTACTTC
D: NA; V: TRBV21-1; size: NA; J: TRBJ2-7; CDR3: CAITSGLAPYEQYF; DNA: TGTGCCATAACCTCGGGACTAGCGCCATACGAGCAGTACTTC
D: TRBD1; V: TRBV5-1; size: NA; J: TRBJ1-1; CDR3: CASRLGQGNTEAFF; DNA: TGCGCCAGCAGACTCGGACAGGGGAACACTGAAGCTTTCTTT
D: NA; V: TRBV25-1; size: NA; J: TRBJ2-3; CDR3: CASSDVGSTDTQYF; DNA: TGTGCCAGCAGTGACGTCGGGAGCACAGATACGCAGTATTTT
D: NA; V: TRBV12-5; size: NA; J: TRBJ1-5; CDR3: CASGPDRNNQPQHF; DNA: TGTGCTAGTGGGCCCGACAGGAACAATCAGCCCCAGCATTTT
D: NA; V: TRBV18; size: once; J: TRBJ2-2; CDR3: CASSPRVVQGGSGELFF; DNA: TGTGCCAGCTCACCAAGGGTGGTCCAGGGCGGATCCGGGGAGCTGTTTTTT
D: NA; V: TRBV11-2; size: NA; J: TRBJ1-2; CDR3: CASSSVREGYGYTF; DNA: TGTGCCAGCAGCTCGGTCAGGGAGGGCTATGGCTACACCTTC
D: NA; V: TRBV20-1; size: NA; J: TRBJ2-1; CDR3: CSASNYNEQFF; DNA: TGCAGTGCTAGTAACTACAATGAGCAGTTCTTC
D: TRBD2; V: TRBV5-4; size: once; J: TRBJ2-1; CDR3: CASSLDPPAGLDNEQFF; DNA: TGTGCCAGCAGCTTGGACCCCCCAGCGGGATTGGATAATGAGCAGTTCTTC
D: NA; V: TRBV27; size: NA; J: TRBJ2-2; CDR3: CASSFSGITGELFF; DNA: TGTGCCAGCAGTTTTAGCGGAATCACCGGGGAGCTGTTTTTT
D: TRBD2; V: TRBV7-2; size: NA; J: TRBJ2-5; CDR3: CASSLALAGGRNQYF; DNA: TGTGCCAGCAGCTTAGCCCTAGCGGGAGGCCGGAACCAGTACTTC
D: NA; V: TRBV4-2; size: NA; J: TRBJ2-7; CDR3: CASSQDFVGSFSYEQYF; DNA: TGTGCCAGCAGCCAAGATTTCGTCGGGAGTTTCTCCTACGAGCAGTACTTC
D: TRBD2; V: TRBV4-3; size: NA; J: TRBJ2-2; CDR3: CASSQDGAGGPYNTGELFF; DNA: TGCGCCAGCAGCCAAGATGGAGCGGGGGGGCCGTATAACACCGGGGAGCTGTTTTTT
D: TRBD1; V: TRBV7-6; size: NA; J: TRBJ2-5; CDR3: CASSSQSGGLETQYF; DNA: TGTGCCAGCAGCTCGCAATCAGGGGGCCTAGAGACCCAGTACTTC
D: TRBD2; V: TRBV7-2; size: NA; J: TRBJ2-1; CDR3: CASSPGLAGGSNEQFF; DNA: TGTGCCAGCAGCCCAGGGCTAGCGGGAGGGTCCAATGAGCAGTTCTTC
D: NA; V: TRBV28; size: NA; J: TRBJ2-4; CDR3: CASSSSPGDIQYF; DNA: TGTGCCAGCAGTTCCTCACCGGGGGACATTCAGTACTTC
D: NA; V: TRBV4-3; size: NA; J: TRBJ2-7; CDR3: CASSQFRGAYEQYF; DNA: TGCGCCAGCAGCCAATTCAGGGGGGCGTACGAGCAGTACTTC
D: TRBD2; V: TRBV5-1; size: NA; J: TRBJ2-7; CDR3: CASTPAGGVYEQYF; DNA: TGCGCCAGCACCCCCGCGGGGGGAGTCTACGAGCAGTACTTC
D: TRBD2; V: TRBV5-1; size: NA; J: TRBJ2-3; CDR3: CASSTSGAGGADTQYF; DNA: TGCGCCAGCAGCACCTCGGGGGCGGGGGGTGCAGATACGCAGTATTTT
D: TRBD2; V: TRBV7-9; size: NA; J: TRBJ2-2; CDR3: CASPSAGGSPPGELFF; DNA: TGTGCCAGCCCCTCTGCGGGAGGCTCCCCGCCCGGGGAGCTGTTTTTT
D: TRBD2; V: TRBV27; size: NA; J: TRBJ2-1; CDR3: CASSKLAGGGQGEQFF; DNA: TGTGCCAGCAGTAAACTAGCGGGGGGAGGACAGGGTGAGCAGTTCTTC
D: NA; V: TRBV4-3; size: NA; J: TRBJ1-4; CDR3: CASSQEVQGVGRNEKLFF; DNA: TGCGCCAGCAGCCAAGAGGTACAAGGGGTAGGGCGTAATGAAAAACTGTTTTTT
D: NA; V: TRBV15; size: NA; J: TRBJ2-1; CDR3: CATSRDRGNNEQFF; DNA: TGTGCCACCAGCAGAGACAGGGGCAACAATGAGCAGTTCTTC